This T cell receptor beta chain is drawn from a study of CD8 T cells in ankylosing spondylitis. General study findings and limits: The study looked at matched synovial fluid samples from ankylosing spondylitis patients. Disease-linked clones were reported to be significantly enriched there.

MiXCR was run by TCRdb on the 5' RACE reads, yielding one entry per CDR3 protein. The repertoire holds fewer than 130,000 distinct CDR3 sequences, with about 24% as singletons. The germline gives CDR1 SGHAT, CDR2 FQNNGV. The CDR3 contains 14 residues. Trimming removed 3 bases from V and 5 bases from J; junction bases left unmatched: 4. This clonotype was seen a handful of times. What it recognizes is unknown. Material for sequencing was synovial fluid, either unsorted or a sorted T cell fraction (not recorded which). The TCR comes from a male donor with ankylosing spondylitis. The genes are TRBV11-2 and TRBJ2-1, with TRBD2 identical over 7 bases. This chain's CDR3 is CASSFRGRDNEQFF. The CDR3 DNA follows: TGTGCCAGCAGCTTCCGAGGGAGGGACAATGAGCAGTTCTTC.